The clone carrying this T cell receptor beta chain was found a few times. CDR1 and CDR2 from the germline V gene are SGHAT and FQDESV (reference sequence). V lost 1 base and J lost 4, with 15 bases in between. This CDR3 is built from 16 residues. The sample is drawn from a study of cytomegalovirus exposure and HLA in healthy donors. The primer mix had 60 Vbeta and 13 Jbeta primers. This table comes from immunoSEQ multiplex PCR, and its TCRdb copy is limited to in-frame clones, with some not included. The repertoire holds roughly 290,000 clones, with roughly 80% as singletons. The sequencing sample was made of PBMCs. The sequence was obtained from a girl under 10 years old in good health and CMV-seronegative. The chain joins TRBV11-1 to TRBJ2-3, with a possible D match to TRBD1 (5 bases). The CDR3 is CASSLVGAGSPDTQYF. CDR3 nucleotide sequence: TGTGCCAGCAGCTTAGTTGGTGCAGGGTCCCCAGATACGCAGTATTTT.